The subject of this entry is one TCR beta chain. One entry per CDR3 protein, called by TCRdb with MiXCR from the 5' RACE reads. There are under 700,000 distinct CDR3 sequences in the sample; about a fifth occur only once, and around 13% lies in the top ten. The V end was cut by 3 bases, the J end by 9 bases, with 6 bases between. The CDR3 consists of 11 residues. This entry is derived from a study of T-cell memory formation after mild COVID-19. The chain recombines TRBV12-3 or TRBV12-4 with TRBJ2-1, with no clear D. The sequenced material came from PBMCs or a T cell subset sorted from them (not recorded which). The clonotype originates from an adult woman who had mild COVID-19 (a few samples of this study predate the infection). Cell type and time point are not known. CDR3: CASSLGIEQFF. CDR3 in DNA: TGTGCCAGCAGTTTGGGGATTGAGCAGTTCTTC.